This entry features one T cell receptor (beta chain) sequence. This sample was taken from a study of blood T cell repertoires in COVID-19. Study-wide context: COVID-19 samples from acute and convalescent phases originated in the United States, Italy and Spain.

J was trimmed by 3 bases and V by 4 bases; bases with no gene match: 6. This CDR3 contains 15 residues. Germline V gene lookup returns CDR1 MGHDK and CDR2 SYGVNS. Some clones are missing from TCRdb's copy, which holds only in-frame ones; the method was immunoSEQ multiplex PCR. The table lists roughly 70,000 clones, 90% of them singletons. This clonotype was sampled from a man aged 45 to 65 with acute or convalescent COVID-19. The specimen sequenced was peripheral blood. The V gene is TRBV25-1, the J gene TRBJ2-3; 8 bases are shared with TRBD2. DNA of the CDR3: TGTGCCAGCAGTGCCTCGCCTAGCGGGACAGATACGCAGTATTTT. Residues: CASSASPSGTDTQYF.